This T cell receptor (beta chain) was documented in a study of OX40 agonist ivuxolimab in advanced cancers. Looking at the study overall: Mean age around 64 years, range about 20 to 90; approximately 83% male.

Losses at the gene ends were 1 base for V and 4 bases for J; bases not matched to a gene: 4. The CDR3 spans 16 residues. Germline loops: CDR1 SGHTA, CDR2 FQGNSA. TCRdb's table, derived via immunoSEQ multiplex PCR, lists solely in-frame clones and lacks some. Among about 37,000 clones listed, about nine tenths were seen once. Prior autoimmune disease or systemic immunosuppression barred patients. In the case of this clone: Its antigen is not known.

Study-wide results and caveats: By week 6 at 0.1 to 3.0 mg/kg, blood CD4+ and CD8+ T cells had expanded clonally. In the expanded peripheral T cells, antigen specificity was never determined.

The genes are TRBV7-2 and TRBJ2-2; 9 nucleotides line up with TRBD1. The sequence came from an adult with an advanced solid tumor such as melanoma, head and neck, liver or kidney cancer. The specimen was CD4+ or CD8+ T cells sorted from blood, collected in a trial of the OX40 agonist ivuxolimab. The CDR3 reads CASSLGGTGPTGELFF. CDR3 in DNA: TGTGCCAGCAGCTTAGGAGGGACAGGGCCCACCGGGGAGCTGTTTTTT.